Following are 27 T cell receptor beta chains from one sample sequenced in a study of cytomegalovirus exposure and HLA in healthy donors. The PCR made use of 60 Vbeta and 13 Jbeta primers. Measured with immunoSEQ multiplex PCR; TCRdb has only the in-frame clones, and not every one. This sample has 70,000 to 95,000 clones, with over 60% found just once. The specimen sequenced was PBMCs. The receptors shown here come from a man aged 25-45 years in good health and CMV-seropositive.

The rearrangement uses TRBV7-8 and TRBJ1-2; TRBD1 matches at 8 bases. The trim removed 2 bases at V and 6 bases at J, leaving 5 bases unmatched. This CDR3 spans 14 amino acids. Germline CDR1 is SGHVS and CDR2 is FQNEAQ. The CDR3 nucleotides read TGTGCCAGCAGCTTAAAAGACAGGGGCCATGGCTACACCTTC. Its protein product is CASSLKDRGHGYTF.

The chain employs TRBV6-5 and TRBJ1-6, with D hard to call. Trimming cost V 7 bases and J 9 bases, with 19 bases left between them. Germline lookup yields CDR1 MNHEY and CDR2 SVGAGI. The CDR3 extends over 15 amino acids. In nucleotides, the CDR3 is TGTGCCAGCAAACCAGGAGGGAGTCTCCGTTCACCCCTCCACTTT. Translation: CASKPGGSLRSPLHF.

The chain employs TRBV4-3 and TRBJ1-3; maybe TRBD1 (6 bases). The CDR3 consists of 18 residues. The V gene lost 0 bases and the J gene lost 3 bases, with 18 bases spanning the gap. Germline CDR1 is LGHNA and CDR2 is YSLEER. The CDR3 is CASSQEGGGGLGGNTIYF. CDR3 DNA: TGCGCCAGCAGCCAAGAGGGGGGCGGGGGGCTAGGTGGAAACACCATATATTTT.

This clone qualifies as medium-sized. The J gene is TRBJ2-5, the V gene TRBV5-4; D perhaps matches TRBD1 (8 bases). The CDR3 covers 13 residues. Germline values: CDR1 SGHNT, CDR2 YYREEE (reference sequence). Trimming stripped 3 bases from V and 5 bases from J, with 11 bases between. CDR3 amino acids: CASSYRGGETQYF. CDR3 in DNA: TGTGCCAGCAGCTACAGGGGGGGCGAGACCCAGTACTTC.

The chain has TRBV2 and TRBJ2-1; no firm D call. V was pared by 5 bases and J by 5 bases, with 7 bases between. The CDR3 totals 12 residues. Germline CDR1 is SNHLY and CDR2 is FYNNEI. The CDR3 nucleotides are TGTGCCAGCAGTTTACAGAACAATGAGCAGTTCTTC. This gives the protein CASSLQNNEQFF.

This clone was counted a few times. V usage is TRBV28 and J usage is TRBJ2-7; 9 nucleotides align to TRBD2. Looked up from germline, CDR1 is MDHEN and CDR2 is SYDVKM. The CDR3 is 15 residues long. With 6 bases clipped from V and 2 bases from J, the junction kept 8 bases outside the gene matches. CDR3 sequence (DNA): TGTGCCAGCAGGGGTAGAGCGGGGGGAGCCTACGAGCAGTACTTC. Protein product: CASRGRAGGAYEQYF.

The chain links TRBV2 to TRBJ1-3, with D possibly matching TRBD1 (6 bases). V was shortened by 1 base and J by 3 bases, with 10 bases between the two germline ends. Germline CDR1 is SNHLY and CDR2 is FYNNEI. The CDR3 is 15 residues long. The CDR3 DNA reads as TGTGCCAGCAGTGAAGAGGGGGTATTTGGAAACACCATATATTTT. This translates into CASSEEGVFGNTIYF.

A remark on this clone: Other DNA sequences in this sample translate to the same CDR3. The CDR3 sequence is CASSTTGSNQPQHF. Written as DNA, the CDR3 is TGTGCCAGTAGTACTACAGGGTCCAATCAGCCCCAGCATTTT. The chain links TRBV19 to TRBJ1-5; D might be TRBD1 (6 bases). CDR3 length: 14 amino acids. V was cut by 4 bases and J by 3 bases, with 10 bases left in between. Germline CDR1 reads LNHDA; CDR2 reads SQIVND (reference sequence).

The chain links TRBV4-2 to TRBJ1-3, with TRBD1 matching over 7 bases. The CDR3 consists of 15 residues. Germline trimming cut 4 bases from V and 4 bases from J; bases unmatched to any gene: 7. CDR1 is LGHNA, CDR2 YNFKEQ, per germline. The CDR3 spells CASSPWDRLGNTIYF. In DNA form, the CDR3 reads TGTGCCAGCAGCCCCTGGGACAGACTGGGAAACACCATATATTTT.

Only one count was recorded for this clone. The V call is TRBV5-1, the J call TRBJ2-2; weak D call: TRBD1 (5 bases). The CDR3 length is 16 residues. V lost 4 bases to trimming and J lost 0 bases, with 13 bases between them. Germline CDR1 reads SGHRS; CDR2 reads YFSETQ. CDR3 in DNA: TGCGCCAGCAGCGCACTCAGGGAACCGAACACCGGGGAGCTGTTTTTT. Protein sequence: CASSALREPNTGELFF.

The chain links TRBV7-2 to TRBJ2-3, with D possibly being TRBD2 (6 bases). CDR1 is SGHTA and CDR2 is FQGNSA in the germline V gene. V lost 5 bases to trimming and J lost 0 bases, with 9 bases between them. The CDR3 contains 14 residues. The CDR3 DNA reads TGTGCCAGCAGCCCCCGGGGGAGCACAGATACGCAGTATTTT. As protein: CASSPRGSTDTQYF.

The chain carries TRBV29-1 and TRBJ2-2; D gene uncertain. The CDR3 extends over 13 amino acids. The V gene lost 4 bases and the J gene lost 4 bases, with 10 bases spanning the gap. Germline V gives CDR1 SQVTM, CDR2 ANQGSEA. The CDR3 reads CSVAGRGTGELFF. CDR3 DNA sequence: TGCAGCGTTGCAGGCCGTGGCACCGGGGAGCTGTTTTTT.

The chain uses TRBV5-5 and TRBJ1-1, with D unclear. Trimming pared 1 base from V and 3 bases from J, leaving 13 bases between. The CDR3 has 15 amino acids. Germline assignment: CDR1 SGHKS and CDR2 YYEKEE (reference sequence). The CDR3 coding sequence is TGTGCCAGCAGCTTGACTCAGGCTTGGGACACTGAAGCTTTCTTT. Its protein is CASSLTQAWDTEAFF.

The V gene is TRBV29-1, the J gene TRBJ1-3; D ambiguous. With 7 bases removed from V and 0 bases from J, the gap between germline ends came to 16 bases. From germline, CDR1 is SQVTM and CDR2 ANQGSEA. CDR3 size: 15 residues. CDR3 bases: TGCAGCGCTCTGTGGGGAGGGCGCTCTGGAAACACCATATATTTT. It specifies CSALWGGRSGNTIYF.

V usage is TRBV11-2 and J usage is TRBJ1-4; TRBD1 might be the D (5 bases). V was shortened by 4 bases and J by 0 bases, with 12 bases between the two germline ends. The CDR3 consists of 16 residues. Germline CDR1 is SGHAT and CDR2 is FQNNGV. The DNA for the CDR3 is TGTGCCAGCAGCTCCACGTCGGGGGCAACTAATGAAAAACTGTTTTTT. Protein sequence: CASSSTSGATNEKLFF.

The chain uses TRBV5-6 and TRBJ1-3; 7 nucleotides match TRBD1. Germline V gives CDR1 SGHDT, CDR2 YYEEEE. Trimming removed 0 bases from V and 0 bases from J; junction bases left unmatched: 9. This CDR3 region has 18 residues. CDR3 in amino acids: CASSLEVGGLTSGNTIYF. The CDR3 region has the DNA TGTGCCAGCAGCTTGGAAGTAGGGGGCCTTACCTCTGGAAACACCATATATTTT.

This chain links TRBV6-1 with TRBJ1-3; no firm D call. This CDR3 contains 14 residues. Germline CDR1 reads MNHNS; CDR2 reads SASEGT. V was cut by 5 bases and J by 0 bases, with 8 bases left in between. The CDR3 reads CASSPNSSGNTIYF. The CDR3 bases are TGTGCCAGCAGTCCCAATAGCTCTGGAAACACCATATATTTT.

The gene calls are TRBV5-1 and TRBJ2-1, with D unresolved. Germline assignment: CDR1 SGHRS and CDR2 YFSETQ. The CDR3 consists of 11 residues. V lost 8 bases to trimming and J lost 3 bases, with 6 bases between them. CDR3 DNA: TGCGCCAGTACCGGCTACAATGAGCAGTTCTTC. Translated, it gives CASTGYNEQFF.

The CDR3 DNA follows: TGTGCCAGCAGCCAAGATCAAGGGGTAGGGGATACGCAGTATTTT. It codes for CASSQDQGVGDTQYF. The chain couples TRBV4-2 to TRBJ2-3, with D perhaps TRBD1 (5 bases). V dropped 0 bases and J dropped 6 bases, with 13 bases sitting between them. Germline V gene sequence: CDR1 LGHNA, CDR2 YNFKEQ. The CDR3 is 15 amino acids.

The rearrangement uses TRBV6-1 and TRBJ2-7; no clear D. The germline gives CDR1 MNHNS, CDR2 SASEGT. This CDR3 spans 12 amino acids. Trimming took off 6 bases at V and 6 bases at J, with 12 bases between the two ends. The CDR3 region is CASSRPPGEQYF. The DNA for the CDR3 is TGTGCCAGCAGCCGCCCCCCAGGCGAGCAGTACTTC.

The chain couples TRBV7-3 to TRBJ2-1; 9 positions match TRBD2. The CDR3 length is 15 residues. CDR1 and CDR2 (germline): SGHTA, FQGTGA. J lost 4 bases, V lost 5 bases, and 6 bases had no gene match. CDR3 DNA: TGTGCCAGCAGCGAAGGACTAGCGATGTACAATGAGCAGTTCTTC. Its translation is CASSEGLAMYNEQFF.

V is TRBV19 and J is TRBJ1-1; 10 nucleotides align to TRBD1. Unmatched junction bases numbered 11, after V lost 5 bases and J lost 5 bases. CDR3 length: 16 residues. In germline, CDR1 is LNHDA, CDR2 SQIVND (reference sequence). The CDR3 sequence: CASSSPMGQGRTEAFF. As DNA, the CDR3 is TGTGCCAGTAGTTCTCCAATGGGACAGGGGCGGACTGAAGCTTTCTTT.

The chain recombines TRBV2 with TRBJ2-2, with unresolved D. Trimming removed 11 bases at V and 5 bases at J, with 12 bases between. The CDR3 covers 12 residues. The germline V gene has CDR1 SNHLY and CDR2 FYNNEI. The CDR3 DNA reads TGTGCCGGCGGAGCTGGGACCGGGGAGCTGTTTTTT. Its translation is CAGGAGTGELFF.

The J gene is TRBJ1-3, the V gene TRBV6-1; possibly TRBD1 for D (5 bases). This CDR3 comprises 15 residues. Germline-derived CDR1 and CDR2 are MNHNS and SASEGT. V shed 6 bases and J shed 1 base, with 13 bases lying between them. CDR3 protein: CASSREGRSGNTIYF. The CDR3 nucleotides are TGTGCCAGCAGCCGGGAGGGGAGGTCTGGAAACACCATATATTTT.

This clone showed up just a few times. CDR3 region: CASSRVSGAQETQYF. The DNA of the CDR3 is TGTGCCAGCAGCCGGGTTAGCGGGGCTCAAGAGACCCAGTACTTC. The chain links TRBV7-3 to TRBJ2-5; TRBD2 matches 8 bases. This CDR3 has 15 residues. Trimming removed 5 bases from V and 2 bases from J; junction bases left unmatched: 7. From germline, CDR1 is SGHTA and CDR2 FQGTGA.

A note on this clone: The sample contains more than one DNA sequence encoding this CDR3. The V call is TRBV4-1, the J call TRBJ1-4, with unresolved D. Trimming took 4 bases from V and 2 from J, leaving 11 bases between them. Germline V gives CDR1 MGHRA, CDR2 YSYEKL. The CDR3 has 15 residues. CDR3 loop: CASSLIRGTNEKLFF. The DNA of the CDR3 is TGCGCCAGCAGCCTTATCCGAGGCACTAATGAAAAACTGTTTTTT.

J is TRBJ1-2 and V is TRBV7-9; D is ambiguous. The CDR3 covers 13 residues. Germline CDR1 and CDR2: SEHNR and FQNEAQ (reference sequence). Trimming pared 1 base from V and 1 base from J, leaving 4 bases between. Written as DNA, the CDR3 is TGTGCCAGCAGCTTAGGAGTTAACTATGGCTACACCTTC. Its protein is CASSLGVNYGYTF.